This TCR beta chain emerged from a study of Graves' ophthalmopathy and Graves' hyperthyroidism. Broader study findings: Progression of ophthalmopathy was predicted by the model with less than 71% sensitivity and roughly 78% specificity.

Trimming cost V 5 bases and J 8 bases, with 16 bases left between them. Germline values: CDR1 MGHDK, CDR2 SYGVNS. This CDR3 spans 14 amino acids. Turning to this clonotype: Its antigen is not known.

Patients were excluded if they had other autoimmune diseases or uncontrolled infections, and likewise if pregnancy or lactation applied. What supplied the PBMCs was about 10 ml of fresh peripheral blood. RNA transcripts provided the template for amplifying TCR beta CDR3 regions. HTBI-primed RT-PCR formed the first round, and a multiplex PCR formed the second. TCRdb independently ran MiXCR on the multiplex PCR reads; one entry per CDR3 protein. The sample contains about 740,000 distinct CDR3 sequences, roughly 41% of which appear only once. Sequencing used peripheral blood. V is TRBV25-1 and J is TRBJ1-3; TRBD1 might be the D (5 bases). This clonotype originated in an adult man with Graves' ophthalmopathy. CDR3 DNA: TGTGCCAGCAGTTTGGATGTAGGGGCGGACACCATATATTTT. Translating gives CASSLDVGADTIYF.